This record looks at one T cell receptor (beta chain) sequence and its context. Antigen: not known. Primers: 60 Vbeta forward and 13 Jbeta reverse. Original processing methods: The count from a later analysis was about 80 million unique TCR beta chains, 9.5 million to 11 million of them shared. The protocol was immunoSEQ multiplex PCR, while the TCRdb copy is restricted to in-frame clones and leaves out a portion. The V and J calls and clone size come from that table; D and trimming were worked out from the DNA. The sample includes around 200,000 clones, around 80% of them seen just once. The data stem from a study of cytomegalovirus exposure and HLA in healthy donors. Findings and caveats of the study: Per a prior analysis, the majority of TCR beta V segments were productive roughly 87% or roughly 30% of the time.

The germline V gene encodes CDR1 MGHRA and CDR2 YSYEKL. Germline trimming cut 4 bases from V and 4 bases from J; bases unmatched to any gene: 9. The CDR3 is made up of 15 amino acids. The sample comprised PBMCs. The genes are TRBV4-1 and TRBJ2-5, with 7 bases matching TRBD1. The receptor was isolated from a woman under 40 in good health and CMV-seropositive. The CDR3 is CASSPWGRGLETQYF. The DNA for the CDR3 is TGCGCCAGCAGCCCCTGGGGCAGGGGGTTAGAGACCCAGTACTTC.